These 6 T cell receptor beta chains were all obtained from the same sample, sequenced in a study of T cell repertoires in cytomegalovirus infection. These receptors are not linked to any known antigen. TCRdb recomputed calls from the reads with MiXCR, one row per CDR3 protein. The sample contains approximately 140,000 distinct CDR3 sequences, 24% of which appear only once. The sequenced sample consisted of PBMCs, sequenced either directly or after in vitro stimulation (not recorded which). These receptors were obtained from a human donor in good health (CMV status not recorded). Some clones in this sample may be carry-over from other donors' samples.

This clonotype occurred a few times. The rearrangement joins TRBV7-8 to TRBJ2-2; possibly TRBD2 for D (7 bases). The CDR3 is made up of 17 amino acids. The germline CDR1 and CDR2 sequences are SGHVS and FQNEAQ. Trimming removed 5 bases from V and 3 bases from J, with 19 bases in between. This CDR3 reads CASSRGGGRIHTGELFF. The CDR3 DNA reads as TGTGCCAGCAGCAGAGGGGGGGGACGTATTCACACCGGGGAGCTGTTTTTT.

At least ten counts were recorded for this clonotype. This chain joins TRBV7-2 and TRBJ1-3, with no clear D. Germline values: CDR1 SGHTA, CDR2 FQGNSA. The CDR3 covers 16 residues. The V end was cut by 5 bases, the J end by 2 bases, with 16 bases between. CDR3 sequence reads: CASSPAFAQPGNTIYF. The CDR3 DNA reads as TGTGCCAGCAGCCCCGCCTTCGCCCAACCTGGAAACACCATATATTTT.

This clonotype has at least ten counts. J is TRBJ2-2 and V is TRBV4-3, with a tentative D call TRBD2 (5 bases). Germline V gives CDR1 LGHNA, CDR2 YSLEER. The CDR3 spans 14 residues. Trimming cost V 1 base and J 4 bases, with 7 bases left between them. Here the CDR3 reads CASSQGAGTGELFF. As DNA, the CDR3 is TGCGCCAGCAGCCAAGGGGCGGGCACCGGGGAGCTGTTTTTT.

This clonotype was counted ten times or more. Here the CDR3 reads CASSLQGAAGANVLTF. CDR3 nucleotides: TGTGCCAGCAGCTTACAGGGGGCAGCTGGGGCCAACGTCCTGACTTTC. This chain joins TRBV7-2 and TRBJ2-6, with 8 bases aligning to TRBD1. With V trimmed by 2 bases and J by 2 bases, 2 bases remained unmatched. Germline CDR1 is SGHTA and CDR2 is FQGNSA. The CDR3 is 16 residues long.

The CDR3 sequence: CASSLTNWGGVGEAFF. The CDR3 nucleotides are TGTGCCAGCAGCTTAACCAATTGGGGTGGGGTAGGTGAAGCTTTCTTT. The rearrangement links TRBV11-2 to TRBJ1-1; D gene ambiguous. Germline V CDR1 and CDR2: SGHAT, FQNNGV. The germline V and J ends were trimmed by 2 bases and 7 bases, with 20 bases remaining between them. This CDR3 is 16 amino acids long.

Many counts were recorded for this clonotype. The rearrangement joins TRBV7-8 to TRBJ1-6; D may be TRBD1 (5 bases). Germline V gene sequence: CDR1 SGHVS, CDR2 FQNEAQ. The CDR3 spans 12 residues. The V end lost 6 bases, the J end lost 14 bases, and 14 bases lay between the germline ends. The CDR3 DNA sequence: TGTGCCAGCAGGGGACGGGGGGGATCCCTCCACTTT. Translating gives CASRGRGGSLHF. The entire variable domain, with the rest obtained from reference TRBV7-8 and TRBJ1-6, is as follows: GAGVSQSPRYKVAKRGQDVALRCDPISGHVSLFWYQQALGQGPEFLTYFQNEAQLDKSGLPSDRFFAERPEGSVSTLKIQRTQQEDSAVYLCASRGRGGSLHFGNGTRLTVT.